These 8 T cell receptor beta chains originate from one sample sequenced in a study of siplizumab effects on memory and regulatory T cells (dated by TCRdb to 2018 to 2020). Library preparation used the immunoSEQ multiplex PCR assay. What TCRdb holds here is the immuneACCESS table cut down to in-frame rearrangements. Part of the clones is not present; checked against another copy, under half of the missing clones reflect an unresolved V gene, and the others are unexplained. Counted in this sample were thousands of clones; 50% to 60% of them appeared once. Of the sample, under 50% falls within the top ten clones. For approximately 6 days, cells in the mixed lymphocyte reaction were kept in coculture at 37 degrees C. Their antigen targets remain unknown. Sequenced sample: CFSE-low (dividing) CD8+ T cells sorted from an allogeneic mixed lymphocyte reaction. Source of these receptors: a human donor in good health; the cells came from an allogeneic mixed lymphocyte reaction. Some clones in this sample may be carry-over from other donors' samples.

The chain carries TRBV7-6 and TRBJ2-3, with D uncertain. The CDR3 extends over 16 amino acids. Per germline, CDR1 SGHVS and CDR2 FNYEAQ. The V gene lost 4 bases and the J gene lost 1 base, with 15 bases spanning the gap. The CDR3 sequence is CASSWTVRSGTDTQYF. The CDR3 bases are TGTGCCAGCAGCTGGACCGTACGGAGCGGCACAGATACGCAGTATTTT.

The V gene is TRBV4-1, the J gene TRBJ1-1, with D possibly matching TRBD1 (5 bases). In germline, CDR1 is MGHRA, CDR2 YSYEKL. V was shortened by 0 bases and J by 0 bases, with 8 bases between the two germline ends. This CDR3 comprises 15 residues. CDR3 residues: CASSQEAGMNTEAFF. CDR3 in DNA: TGCGCCAGCAGCCAAGAGGCAGGGATGAACACTGAAGCTTTCTTT.

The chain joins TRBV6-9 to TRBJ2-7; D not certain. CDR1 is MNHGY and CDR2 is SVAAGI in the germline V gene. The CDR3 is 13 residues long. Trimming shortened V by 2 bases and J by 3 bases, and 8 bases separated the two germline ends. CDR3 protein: CASSYDSFYEQYF. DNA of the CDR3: TGTGCCAGCAGTTATGATAGTTTCTACGAGCAGTACTTC.

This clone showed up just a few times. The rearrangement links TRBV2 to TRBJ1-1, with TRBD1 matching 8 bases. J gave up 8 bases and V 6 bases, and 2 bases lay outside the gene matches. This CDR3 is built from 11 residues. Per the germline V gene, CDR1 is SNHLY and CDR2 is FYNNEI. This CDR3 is CASRTGAEAFF. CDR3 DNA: TGTGCCAGCAGGACAGGGGCCGAAGCTTTCTTT.

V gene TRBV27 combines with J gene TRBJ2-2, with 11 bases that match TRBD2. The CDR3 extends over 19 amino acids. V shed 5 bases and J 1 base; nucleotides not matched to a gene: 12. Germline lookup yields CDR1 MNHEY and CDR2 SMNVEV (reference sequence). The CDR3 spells CASSQLAGGPLLNTGELFF. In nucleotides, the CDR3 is TGTGCCAGCAGTCAGCTAGCGGGGGGTCCTCTTCTGAACACCGGGGAGCTGTTTTTT.

The DNA of the CDR3 is TGTGCCAGCAGTGAATGGGGGCCTAGGATGAACACTGAAGCTTTCTTT. Translating it yields CASSEWGPRMNTEAFF. The gene calls are TRBV2 and TRBJ1-1; maybe TRBD1 (6 bases). CDR1 is SNHLY and CDR2 is FYNNEI in the germline V gene. Trimming pared 2 bases from V and 0 bases from J, leaving 13 bases between. This CDR3 has 16 residues.

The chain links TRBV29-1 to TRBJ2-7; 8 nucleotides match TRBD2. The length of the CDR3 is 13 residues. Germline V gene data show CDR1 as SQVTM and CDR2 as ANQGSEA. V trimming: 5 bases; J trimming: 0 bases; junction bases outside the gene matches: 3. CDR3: CSVRGGGSYEQYF. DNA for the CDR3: TGCAGCGTTCGGGGGGGTGGCTCCTACGAGCAGTACTTC.

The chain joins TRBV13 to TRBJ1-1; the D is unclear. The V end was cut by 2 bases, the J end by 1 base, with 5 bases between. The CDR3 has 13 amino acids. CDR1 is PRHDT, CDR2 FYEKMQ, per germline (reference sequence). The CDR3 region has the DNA TGTGCCAGCAGCTTAAATGGGAACACTGAAGCTTTCTTT. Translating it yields CASSLNGNTEAFF.